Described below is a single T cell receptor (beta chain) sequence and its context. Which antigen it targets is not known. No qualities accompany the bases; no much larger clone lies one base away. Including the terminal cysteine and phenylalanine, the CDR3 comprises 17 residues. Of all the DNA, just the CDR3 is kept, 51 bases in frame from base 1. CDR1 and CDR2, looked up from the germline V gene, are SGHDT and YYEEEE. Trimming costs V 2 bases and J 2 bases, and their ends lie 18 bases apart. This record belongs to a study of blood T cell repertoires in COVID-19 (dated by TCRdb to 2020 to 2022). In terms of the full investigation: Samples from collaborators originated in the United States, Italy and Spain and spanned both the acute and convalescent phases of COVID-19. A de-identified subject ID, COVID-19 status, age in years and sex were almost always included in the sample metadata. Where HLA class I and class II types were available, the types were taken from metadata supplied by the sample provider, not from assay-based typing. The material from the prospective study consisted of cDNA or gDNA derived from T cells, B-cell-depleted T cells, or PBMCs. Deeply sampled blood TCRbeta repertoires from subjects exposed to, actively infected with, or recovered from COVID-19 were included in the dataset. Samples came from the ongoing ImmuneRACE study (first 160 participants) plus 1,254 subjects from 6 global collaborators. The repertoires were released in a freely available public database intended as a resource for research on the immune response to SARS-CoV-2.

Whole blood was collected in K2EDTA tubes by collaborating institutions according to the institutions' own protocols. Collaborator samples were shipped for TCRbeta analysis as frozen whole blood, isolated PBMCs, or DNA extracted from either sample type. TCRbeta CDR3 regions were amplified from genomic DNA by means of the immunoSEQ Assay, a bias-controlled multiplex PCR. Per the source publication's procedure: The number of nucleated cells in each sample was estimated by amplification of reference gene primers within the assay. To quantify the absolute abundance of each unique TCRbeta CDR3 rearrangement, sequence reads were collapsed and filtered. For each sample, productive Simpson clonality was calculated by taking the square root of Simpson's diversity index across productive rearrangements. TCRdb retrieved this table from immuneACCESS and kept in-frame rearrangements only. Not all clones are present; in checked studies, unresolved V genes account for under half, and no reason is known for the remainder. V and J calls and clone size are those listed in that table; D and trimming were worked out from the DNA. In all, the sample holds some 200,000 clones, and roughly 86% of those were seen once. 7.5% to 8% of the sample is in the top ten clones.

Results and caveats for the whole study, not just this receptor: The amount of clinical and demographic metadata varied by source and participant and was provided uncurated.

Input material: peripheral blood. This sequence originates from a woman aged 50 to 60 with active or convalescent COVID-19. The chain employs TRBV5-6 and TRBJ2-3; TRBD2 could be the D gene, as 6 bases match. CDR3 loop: CASSLKLQRVYTDTQYF. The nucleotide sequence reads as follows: TGTGCCAGCAGCTTAAAGCTACAGCGGGTTTACACAGATACGCAGTATTTT.